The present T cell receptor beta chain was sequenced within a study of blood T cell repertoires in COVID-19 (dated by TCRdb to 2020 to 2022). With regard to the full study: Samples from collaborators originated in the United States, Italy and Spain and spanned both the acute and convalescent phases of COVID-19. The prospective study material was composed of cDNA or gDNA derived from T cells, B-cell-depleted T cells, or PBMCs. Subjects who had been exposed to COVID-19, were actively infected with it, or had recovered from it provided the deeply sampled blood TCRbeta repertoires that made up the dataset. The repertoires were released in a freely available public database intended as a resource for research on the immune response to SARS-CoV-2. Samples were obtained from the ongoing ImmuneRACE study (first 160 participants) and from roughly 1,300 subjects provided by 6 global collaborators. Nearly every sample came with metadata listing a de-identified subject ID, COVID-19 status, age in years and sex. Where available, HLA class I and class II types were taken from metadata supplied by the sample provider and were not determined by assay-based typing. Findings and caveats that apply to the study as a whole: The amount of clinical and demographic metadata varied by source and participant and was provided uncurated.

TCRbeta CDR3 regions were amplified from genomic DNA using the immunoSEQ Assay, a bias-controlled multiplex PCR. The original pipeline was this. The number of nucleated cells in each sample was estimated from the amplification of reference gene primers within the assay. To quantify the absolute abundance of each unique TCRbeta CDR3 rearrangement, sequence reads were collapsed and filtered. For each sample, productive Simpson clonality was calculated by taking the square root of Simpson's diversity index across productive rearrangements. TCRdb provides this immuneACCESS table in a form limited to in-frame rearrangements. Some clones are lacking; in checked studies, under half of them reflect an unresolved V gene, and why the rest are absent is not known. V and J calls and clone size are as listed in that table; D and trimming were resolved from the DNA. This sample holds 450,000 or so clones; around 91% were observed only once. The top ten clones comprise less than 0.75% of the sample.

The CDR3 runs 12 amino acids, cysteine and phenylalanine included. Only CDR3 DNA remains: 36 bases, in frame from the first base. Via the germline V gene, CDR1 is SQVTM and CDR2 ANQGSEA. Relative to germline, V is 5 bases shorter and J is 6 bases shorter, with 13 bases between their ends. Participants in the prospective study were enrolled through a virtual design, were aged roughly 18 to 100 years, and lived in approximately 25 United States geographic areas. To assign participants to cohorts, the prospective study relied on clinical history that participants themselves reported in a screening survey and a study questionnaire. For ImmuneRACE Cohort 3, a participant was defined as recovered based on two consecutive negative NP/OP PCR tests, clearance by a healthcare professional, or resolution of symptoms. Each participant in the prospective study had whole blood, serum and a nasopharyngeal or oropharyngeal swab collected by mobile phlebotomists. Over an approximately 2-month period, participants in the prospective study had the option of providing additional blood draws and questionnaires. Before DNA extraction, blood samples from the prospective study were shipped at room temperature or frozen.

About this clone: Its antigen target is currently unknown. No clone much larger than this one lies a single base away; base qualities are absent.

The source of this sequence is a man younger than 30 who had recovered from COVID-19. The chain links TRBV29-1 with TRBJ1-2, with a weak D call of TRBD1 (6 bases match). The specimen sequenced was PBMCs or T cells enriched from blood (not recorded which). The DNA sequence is TGCAGCGTTAAGACAGGCTCCCATGGCTACACCTTC. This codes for CSVKTGSHGYTF.